Described below is a single T cell receptor beta chain sequence and its context. This clone was seen only a few times. This receptor's antigen is unknown. No qualities accompany the bases; no much larger clone lies one base away. Trimming removed 1 base from V and 7 bases from J; the gene matches leave 4 bases unexplained. Spanning cysteine to phenylalanine, the CDR3 consists of 14 amino acids. The read is trimmed to its CDR3 DNA, 42 bases read in frame from base 1. CDR1 is given as MNHNS and CDR2 as SASEGT, both from the germline V gene. The receptor library was made with the immunoSEQ multiplex PCR assay. Sourced from immuneACCESS, this table was stored by TCRdb with only in-frame sequences that have V and J called. A share of the clones is absent; for the studies checked, an unresolved V gene accounts for under half, and the remainder has no known explanation. Within this sample are 65,000 to 85,000 clones, with 95% to 98% of them counted one time only. The ten largest clones take up more than 0.12% of the sample.

This specimen comes from a study of technical replicates of blood from a handful of donors (dated by TCRdb to 2016 to 2017). Sequencing was performed on T cells isolated from PBMCs. Recombination connected TRBV6-1 to TRBJ1-5; 7 central nucleotides agree with TRBD1. The TCR sequence derives from a human donor in good health. The DNA sequence is given as TGTGCCAGCAGTGAAGGACAGGGCGGGCAGCCCCAGCATTTT. Its amino acids are CASSEGQGGQPQHF.